Included here is one T cell receptor beta chain sequence, with context. Its antigen remains unknown. Germline loops: CDR1 MNHEY, CDR2 SMNVEV (reference sequence). The length of the CDR3 is 15 residues. Trimming removed 4 bases at V and 0 bases at J, with 9 bases between. These data belong to a study of OX40 agonist ivuxolimab in advanced cancers. Study overall: An agonistic anti-OX40 (CD134) antibody, ivuxolimab, was used to treat the patients. Findings of the study overall: Mean expanded clone counts were higher in CD8+ than CD4+ T cells.

TCRdb's table, derived via immunoSEQ multiplex PCR, lists solely in-frame clones and lacks some. Here the sample spans tens of thousands of clones, roughly 80% being singletons. The sequenced sample was CD4+ or CD8+ T cells sorted from blood, obtained in a trial of the OX40 agonist ivuxolimab. This sequence joins TRBV27 and TRBJ2-2; D possibly corresponds to TRBD2 (6 bases). The clonotype was recovered from an adult with an advanced solid tumor such as melanoma, head and neck, liver or kidney cancer. In DNA form, the CDR3 reads TGTGCCAGCAGTTCGACTAGTCCGAACACCGGGGAGCTGTTTTTT. This codes for CASSSTSPNTGELFF.